This TCR beta chain was identified during a study of CD8+CD57+ T cells in acquired aplastic anemia. Study-wide context: Recorded DNA amounts for sorted CD4+ and CD8+ cells had an average of approximately 3 ug.

Whole-study results and caveats: Significance was not reached for CD8+ Simpson's diversity between patients and controls. The same twenty-nine CD8+ CDR3 sequences occurred in patients and in controls.

This CDR3 has 17 amino acids. The V and J ends lost 1 base and 0 bases respectively, with 10 bases between them. The germline CDR1 and CDR2 sequences are LGHNA and YNFKEQ. This clonotype was seen many times. Its antigen is not known. TCR beta VDJ and CDR3 profiles were obtained from a genomic DNA template. TCRdb re-called the reads through MiXCR, storing one row per CDR3 protein. The table lists over 200,000 distinct CDR3 sequences, under 65% of them singletons. This sequence joins TRBV4-2 and TRBJ1-6; D is unresolved. Sequencing was performed on sorted CD4+, CD8+, or CD8+CD57+ T cells (not recorded which) from PBMCs. This TCR derives from a human donor in good health. The CDR3 protein is CASSQVDLNSYNSPLHF. Written as DNA, the CDR3 is TGTGCCAGCAGCCAAGTGGATCTGAACTCCTATAATTCACCCCTCCACTTT.